Detailed here is one TCR beta chain. This specimen belongs to a study of blood T cell repertoires in COVID-19. As for the study in general: Material from acute and convalescent COVID-19 was sourced from the United States, Italy and Spain. T cells, B-cell-depleted T cells, or PBMCs supplied cDNA or gDNA.

Germline V CDR1 and CDR2: LNHDA, SQIVND (reference sequence). Trimming stripped 0 bases from V and 11 bases from J, with 7 bases between. The CDR3 runs 11 residues. Authors' methods: Researchers report that nucleated cell counts were estimated from reference gene primer amplification. Sequencing used immunoSEQ multiplex PCR; TCRdb keeps in-frame clones, though not all of them. The DNA was the basis for D and trimming; V, J and clone size are from that table. This table holds some 230,000 clones, 86% found once. This chain joins TRBV19 and TRBJ1-2; no clear D. This receptor was identified in a man aged 25 to 40 who had recovered from COVID-19. Sequencing input: peripheral blood. The CDR3, as DNA: TGTGCCAGTAGTATAGAGTGGAGATACACCTTC. Its translation: CASSIEWRYTF.